The source of this TCR beta chain is a study of chemoradiotherapy in HPV16-positive cancers. Samples were taken several times over chemoradiotherapy. A note on this clone: The antigen is not known.

Broader study findings: For HPV16-positive patients, expanding HPV-responsive T cells associated with longer recurrence-free survival.

Assay used: immunoSEQ multiplex PCR; TCRdb lists only in-frame clones, some missing. The data hold over 15,000 clones, with more than 70% observed a single time. The receptor comes from a human donor with HPV-associated anogenital cancer. This specimen was acquired from a patient who underwent chemoradiotherapy.

This CDR3 reads CASQRDSNQPQHF. Written as DNA, the CDR3 is TGTGCCTCCCAACGGGACAGCAATCAGCCCCAGCATTTT. The J gene is TRBJ1-5, the V gene TRBV28; possibly TRBD1 for D (5 bases). Germline lookup yields CDR1 MDHEN and CDR2 SYDVKM. Trimming took off 11 bases at V and 1 base at J, with 12 bases between the two ends. CDR3 length equals 13 residues.